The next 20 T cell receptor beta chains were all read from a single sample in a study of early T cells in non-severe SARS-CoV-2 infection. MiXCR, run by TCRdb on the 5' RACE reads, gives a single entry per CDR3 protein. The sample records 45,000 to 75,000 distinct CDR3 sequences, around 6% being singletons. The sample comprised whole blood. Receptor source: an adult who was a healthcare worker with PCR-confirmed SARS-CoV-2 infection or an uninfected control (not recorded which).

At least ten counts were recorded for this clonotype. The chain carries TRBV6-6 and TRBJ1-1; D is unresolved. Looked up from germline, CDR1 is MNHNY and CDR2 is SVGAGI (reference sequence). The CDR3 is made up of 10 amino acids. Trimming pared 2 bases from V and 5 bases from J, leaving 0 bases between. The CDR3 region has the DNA TGTGCCAGCAGTTACACTGAAGCTTTCTTT. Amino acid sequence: CASSYTEAFF.

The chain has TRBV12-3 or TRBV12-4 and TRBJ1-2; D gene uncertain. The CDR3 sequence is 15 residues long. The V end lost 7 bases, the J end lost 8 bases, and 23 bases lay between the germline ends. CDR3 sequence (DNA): TGTGCCAGCACCATTTATCCGGTCCCAGAAAGGGGCTACACCTTC. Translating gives CASTIYPVPERGYTF.

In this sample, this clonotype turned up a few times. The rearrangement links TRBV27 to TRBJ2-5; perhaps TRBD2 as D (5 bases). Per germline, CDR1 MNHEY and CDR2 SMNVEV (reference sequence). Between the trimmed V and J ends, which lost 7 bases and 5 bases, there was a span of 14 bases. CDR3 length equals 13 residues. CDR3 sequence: CASISPREETQYF. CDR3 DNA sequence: TGTGCCAGCATTTCCCCTAGGGAGGAGACCCAGTACTTC.

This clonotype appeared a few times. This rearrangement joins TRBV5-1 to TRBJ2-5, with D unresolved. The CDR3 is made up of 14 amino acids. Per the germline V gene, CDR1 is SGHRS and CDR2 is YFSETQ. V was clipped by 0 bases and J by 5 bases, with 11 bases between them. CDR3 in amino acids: CASSLGVLGETQYF. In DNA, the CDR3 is TGCGCCAGCAGCTTGGGAGTGTTAGGGGAGACCCAGTACTTC. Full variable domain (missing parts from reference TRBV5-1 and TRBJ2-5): KAGVTQTPRYLIKTRGQQVTLSCSPISGHRSVSWYQQTPGQGLQFLFEYFSETQRNKGNFPGRFSGRQFSNSRSEMNVSTLELGDSALYLCASSLGVLGETQYFGPGTRLLVL.

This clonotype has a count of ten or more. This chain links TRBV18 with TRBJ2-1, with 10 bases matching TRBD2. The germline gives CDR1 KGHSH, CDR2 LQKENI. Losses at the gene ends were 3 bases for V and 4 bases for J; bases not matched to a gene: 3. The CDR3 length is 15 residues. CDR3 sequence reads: CASSPALAGYNEQFF. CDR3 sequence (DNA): TGTGCCAGCTCACCGGCACTAGCGGGGTACAATGAGCAGTTCTTC. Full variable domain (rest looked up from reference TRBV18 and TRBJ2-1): NAGVMQNPRHLVRRRGQEARLRCSPMKGHSHVYWYRQLPEEGLKFMVYLQKENIIDESGMPKERFSAEFPKEGPSILRIQQVVRGDSAAYFCASSPALAGYNEQFFGPGTRLTVL.

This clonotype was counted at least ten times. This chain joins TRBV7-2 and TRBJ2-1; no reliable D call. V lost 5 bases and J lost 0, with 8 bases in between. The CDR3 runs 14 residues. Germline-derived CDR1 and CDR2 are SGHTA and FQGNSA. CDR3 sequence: CASSPRPSYNEQFF. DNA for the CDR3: TGTGCCAGCAGCCCCCGCCCCTCCTACAATGAGCAGTTCTTC.

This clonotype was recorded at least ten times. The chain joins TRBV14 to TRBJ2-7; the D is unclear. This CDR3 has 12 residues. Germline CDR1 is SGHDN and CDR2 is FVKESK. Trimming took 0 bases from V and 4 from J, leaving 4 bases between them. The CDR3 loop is CASSQDGYEQYF. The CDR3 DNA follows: TGTGCCAGCAGCCAAGATGGGTACGAGCAGTACTTC.

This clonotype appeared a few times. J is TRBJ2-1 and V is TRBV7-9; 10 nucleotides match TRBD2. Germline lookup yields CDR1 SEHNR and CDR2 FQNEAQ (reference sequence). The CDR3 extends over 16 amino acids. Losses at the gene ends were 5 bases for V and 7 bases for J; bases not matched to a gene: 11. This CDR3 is CASSAPGSGRENEQFF. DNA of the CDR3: TGTGCCAGCAGCGCCCCCGGGAGCGGGAGGGAGAATGAGCAGTTCTTC.

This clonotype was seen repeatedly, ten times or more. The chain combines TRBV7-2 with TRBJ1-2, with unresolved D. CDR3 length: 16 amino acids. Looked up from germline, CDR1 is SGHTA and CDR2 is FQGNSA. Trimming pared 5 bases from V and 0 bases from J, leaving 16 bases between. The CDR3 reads CASSPGGAASNYGYTF. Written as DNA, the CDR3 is TGTGCCAGCAGCCCAGGAGGTGCGGCTTCTAACTATGGCTACACCTTC.

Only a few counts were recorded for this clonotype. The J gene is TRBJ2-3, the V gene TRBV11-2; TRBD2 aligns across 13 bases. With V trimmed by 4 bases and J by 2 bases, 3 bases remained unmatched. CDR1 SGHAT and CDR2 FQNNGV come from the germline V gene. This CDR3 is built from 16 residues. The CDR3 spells CASSSLAGGPTDTQYF. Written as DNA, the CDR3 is TGTGCCAGCAGCTCACTAGCGGGGGGGCCCACAGATACGCAGTATTTT.

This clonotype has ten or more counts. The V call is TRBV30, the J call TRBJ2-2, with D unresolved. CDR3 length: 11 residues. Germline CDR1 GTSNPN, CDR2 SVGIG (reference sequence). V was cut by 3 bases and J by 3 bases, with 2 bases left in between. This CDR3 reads CAWRDTGELFF. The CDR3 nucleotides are TGTGCCTGGAGAGACACCGGGGAGCTGTTTTTT.

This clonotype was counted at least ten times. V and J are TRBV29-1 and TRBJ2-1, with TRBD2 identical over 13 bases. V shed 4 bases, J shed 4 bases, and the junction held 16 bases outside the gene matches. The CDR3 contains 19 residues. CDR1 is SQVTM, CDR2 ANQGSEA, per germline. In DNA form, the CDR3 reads TGCAGCGTTGGCTCCCCCGGACTAGCGGGGGCCCACCTTTACAATGAGCAGTTCTTC. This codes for CSVGSPGLAGAHLYNEQFF.

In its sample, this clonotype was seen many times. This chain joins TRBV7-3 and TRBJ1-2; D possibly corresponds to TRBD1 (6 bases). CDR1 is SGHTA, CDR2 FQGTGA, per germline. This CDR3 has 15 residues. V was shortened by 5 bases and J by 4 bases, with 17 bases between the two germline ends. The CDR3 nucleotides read TGTGCCAGCAGCCCTTACGTGGGGGACACCTATGGCTACACCTTC. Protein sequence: CASSPYVGDTYGYTF.

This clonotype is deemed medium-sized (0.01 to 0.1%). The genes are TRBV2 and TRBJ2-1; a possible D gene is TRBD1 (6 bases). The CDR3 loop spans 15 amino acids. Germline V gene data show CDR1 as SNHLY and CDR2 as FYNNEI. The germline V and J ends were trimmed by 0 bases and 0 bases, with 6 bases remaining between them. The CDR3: CASSEAGGSYNEQFF. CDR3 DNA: TGTGCCAGCAGTGAAGCAGGGGGCTCCTACAATGAGCAGTTCTTC.

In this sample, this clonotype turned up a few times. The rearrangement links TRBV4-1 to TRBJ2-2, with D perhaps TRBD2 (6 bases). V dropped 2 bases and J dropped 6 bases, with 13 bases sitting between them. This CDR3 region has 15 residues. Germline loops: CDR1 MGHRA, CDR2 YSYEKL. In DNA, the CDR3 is TGCGCCAGCAGCCAAATGGGACTGTCCGCCGGGGAGCTGTTTTTT. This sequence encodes CASSQMGLSAGELFF.

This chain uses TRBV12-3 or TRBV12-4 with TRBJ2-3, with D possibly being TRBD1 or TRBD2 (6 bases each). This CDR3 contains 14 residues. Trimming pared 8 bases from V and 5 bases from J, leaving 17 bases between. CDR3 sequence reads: CASLKGGDLDTQYF. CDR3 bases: TGTGCCAGCCTAAAGGGGGGAGACCTAGATACGCAGTATTTT.

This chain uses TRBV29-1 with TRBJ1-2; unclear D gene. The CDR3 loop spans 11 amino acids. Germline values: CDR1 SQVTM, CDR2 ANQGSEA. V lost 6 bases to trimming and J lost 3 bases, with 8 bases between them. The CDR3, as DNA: TGCAGCGTCGTCCGGGACTATGGCTACACCTTC. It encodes CSVVRDYGYTF. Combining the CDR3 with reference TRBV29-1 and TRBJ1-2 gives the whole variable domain SAVISQKPSRDICQRGTSLTIQCQVDSQVTMMFWYRQQPGQSLTLIATANQGSEATYESGFVIDKFPISRPNLTFSTLTVSNMSPEDSSIYLCSVVRDYGYTFGSGTRLTVV.

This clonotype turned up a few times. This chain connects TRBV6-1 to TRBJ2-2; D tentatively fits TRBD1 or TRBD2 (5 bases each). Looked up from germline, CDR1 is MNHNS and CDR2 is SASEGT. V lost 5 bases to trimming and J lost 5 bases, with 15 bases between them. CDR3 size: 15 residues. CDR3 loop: CASSTRDGGTGELFF. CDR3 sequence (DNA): TGTGCCAGCAGTACCCGGGACGGAGGAACCGGGGAGCTGTTTTTT.

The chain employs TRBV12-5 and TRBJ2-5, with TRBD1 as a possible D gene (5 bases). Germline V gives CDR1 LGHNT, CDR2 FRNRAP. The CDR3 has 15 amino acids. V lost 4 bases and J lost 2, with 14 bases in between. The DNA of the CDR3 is TGTGCTAGTGGTTCCTGGCAGGGAAGGCAAGAGACCCAGTACTTC. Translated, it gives CASGSWQGRQETQYF. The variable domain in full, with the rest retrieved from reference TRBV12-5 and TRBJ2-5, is DARVTQTPRHKVTEMGQEVTMRCQPILGHNTVFWYRQTMMQGLELLAYFRNRAPLDDSGMPKDRFSAEMPDATLATLKIQPSEPRDSAVYFCASGSWQGRQETQYFGPGTRLLVL.

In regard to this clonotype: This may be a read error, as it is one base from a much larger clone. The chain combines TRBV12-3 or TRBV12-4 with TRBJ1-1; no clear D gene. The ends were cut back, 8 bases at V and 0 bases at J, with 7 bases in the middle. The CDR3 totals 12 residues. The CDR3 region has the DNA TGTGCCAGCGGCGAGGTGAACACTGAAGCTTTCTTT. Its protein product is CASGEVNTEAFF.